The 32 T cell receptor beta chains in this list originate from one sample, sequenced in a study of cytomegalovirus exposure and HLA in healthy donors. Sequencing used immunoSEQ multiplex PCR; TCRdb keeps in-frame clones, though not all of them. The sample holds about 200,000 clones, approximately 82% seen once. Sequencing was carried out using PBMCs. The origin of the receptors is a woman aged 25-40 years in good health and CMV-seropositive.

J is TRBJ2-2 and V is TRBV7-6; D ambiguous. The CDR3 has 16 residues. Trimming shortened V by 4 bases and J by 3 bases, and 15 bases separated the two germline ends. Germline loops: CDR1 SGHVS, CDR2 FNYEAQ. The CDR3 loop reads CASSSQPSLDTGELFF. The CDR3 DNA sequence: TGTGCCAGCAGCTCCCAACCCAGTTTGGACACCGGGGAGCTGTTTTTT.

V is TRBV6-6 and J is TRBJ2-1; 8 bases map to TRBD1. CDR1 is MNHNY and CDR2 is SVGAGI in the germline V gene (reference sequence). The CDR3 totals 14 residues. The junction had 9 bases not matched to a gene; V was cut back by 6 bases and J by 8 bases. CDR3 protein: CASRETGEMDEQFF. The CDR3, as DNA: TGTGCCAGCAGGGAGACAGGGGAGATGGATGAGCAGTTCTTC.

The CDR3 here is CSVGGQSQNIQYF. For the CDR3, the DNA is TGCAGCGTTGGAGGACAGTCCCAAAACATTCAGTACTTC. The rearrangement uses TRBV29-1 and TRBJ2-4, with a possible D match to TRBD1 (6 bases). The CDR3 spans 13 residues. CDR1 SQVTM and CDR2 ANQGSEA come from the germline V gene. The V and J ends lost 4 bases and 5 bases respectively, with 12 bases between them.

The CDR3 loop reads CSANLDRGGEQFF. DNA for the CDR3: TGCAGCGCAAACTTGGACCGGGGGGGCGAGCAGTTCTTC. The V gene is TRBV29-1, the J gene TRBJ2-1; TRBD2 matches 8 bases. The junction had 12 bases not matched to a gene; V was cut back by 7 bases and J by 10 bases. The CDR3 spans 13 residues. Germline CDR1 is SQVTM and CDR2 is ANQGSEA.

The chain couples TRBV7-9 to TRBJ2-7, with D possibly TRBD2 on 5 matching bases. The CDR3 consists of 13 residues. Germline V CDR1 and CDR2: SEHNR, FQNEAQ (reference sequence). Deletions cut 2 bases from V and 5 bases from J, with 10 bases between. Written as DNA, the CDR3 is TGTGCCAGCAGCTTACGGGATAAGGACGAGCAGTACTTC. This encodes CASSLRDKDEQYF. Variable domain in full (rest from reference TRBV7-9 and TRBJ2-7): DTGVSQNPRHKITKRGQNVTFRCDPISEHNRLYWYRQTLGQGPEFLTYFQNEAQLEKSRLLSDRFSAERPKGSFSTLEIQRTEQGDSAMYLCASSLRDKDEQYFGPGTRLTVT.

The chain employs TRBV27 and TRBJ2-3; D unresolved. This CDR3 contains 15 residues. CDR1 and CDR2 from the germline V gene are MNHEY and SMNVEV (reference sequence). Trimming took 2 bases from V and 5 from J, leaving 14 bases between them. The CDR3 DNA reads TGTGCCAGCAGTTTACGACACCTGTTGGGAGATACGCAGTATTTT. Translating gives CASSLRHLLGDTQYF.

This clone showed up just a few times. The chain joins TRBV11-1 to TRBJ1-5; 7 nucleotides agree with TRBD1. J was trimmed by 2 bases and V by 5 bases; bases with no gene match: 3. This CDR3 has 14 amino acids. Germline assignment: CDR1 SGHAT and CDR2 FQDESV (reference sequence). In nucleotides, the CDR3 is TGTGCCAGCAGCCCCGGGACAGGCAATCAGCCCCAGCATTTT. Its translation is CASSPGTGNQPQHF.

V usage is TRBV5-1 and J usage is TRBJ2-1, with 7 bases identical to TRBD1. The J segment lost 5 bases and the V segment lost 5 bases, leaving 7 bases of the junction unmatched. Germline V lookup: CDR1 SGHRS, CDR2 YFSETQ. The CDR3 is 14 residues long. CDR3 amino acids: CASRNGQVNNEQFF. CDR3 bases: TGCGCCAGCAGAAATGGACAGGTCAACAATGAGCAGTTCTTC.

The chain combines TRBV5-1 with TRBJ2-3, with a tentative D call TRBD1 (6 bases). Germline V gene sequence: CDR1 SGHRS, CDR2 YFSETQ. V shed 4 bases and J shed 0 bases, with 12 bases lying between them. This CDR3 spans 15 amino acids. The CDR3 protein is CASSLRQASTDTQYF. CDR3 nucleotide sequence: TGCGCCAGCAGCCTTAGACAGGCCAGCACAGATACGCAGTATTTT.

The rearrangement uses TRBV10-3 and TRBJ2-7; 7 nucleotides agree with TRBD1. This CDR3 has 14 residues. Germline CDR1 reads ENHRY; CDR2 reads SYGVKD. The V segment lost 8 bases and the J segment 6 bases; nucleotides outside the gene matches: 13. CDR3 coding DNA: TGTGCCATCGGGGGCACCGAGGGGGCCGGCGAGCAGTACTTC. Translating it yields CAIGGTEGAGEQYF.

The CDR3 DNA sequence: TGTGCCAGCAGTTCGAGGACTAGCGGGAGAGGGGGGAGTACGCAGTATTTT. This sequence encodes CASSSRTSGRGGSTQYF. V and J are TRBV27 and TRBJ2-3; 13 bases agree with TRBD2. Germline CDR1 MNHEY, CDR2 SMNVEV (reference sequence). Germline trimming cut 4 bases from V and 8 bases from J; bases unmatched to any gene: 12. The CDR3 loop spans 17 amino acids.

The chain's CDR3 is CLSAGGSPEAFF. The CDR3 region has the DNA TGTCTTAGCGCGGGGGGATCCCCTGAAGCTTTCTTT. This sequence joins TRBV2 and TRBJ1-1, with D perhaps TRBD1 (5 bases). Germline lookup yields CDR1 SNHLY and CDR2 FYNNEI. CDR3 length: 12 residues.

The chain couples TRBV29-1 to TRBJ2-3, with 15 bases matching TRBD2. V was pared by 4 bases and J by 4 bases, with 3 bases of the junction left unmatched. The CDR3 totals 15 residues. Germline-derived CDR1 and CDR2 are SQVTM and ANQGSEA. The DNA of the CDR3 is TGCAGCGTTGGGACTAGCGGGAGGGGGTCAGATACGCAGTATTTT. Protein: CSVGTSGRGSDTQYF.

This sequence joins TRBV19 and TRBJ2-3, with 7 bases aligning to TRBD1. Germline loops: CDR1 LNHDA, CDR2 SQIVND (reference sequence). The CDR3 sequence is 15 residues long. With V trimmed by 7 bases and J by 1 base, 8 bases remained unmatched. The CDR3 is CASKEQGRGTDTQYF. CDR3 nucleotide sequence: TGTGCCAGTAAGGAACAGGGGAGAGGCACAGATACGCAGTATTTT. Based on the CDR3 plus reference TRBV19 and TRBJ2-3, the full variable domain is DGGITQSPKYLFRKEGQNVTLSCEQNLNHDAMYWYRQDPGQGLRLIYYSQIVNDFQKGDIAEGYSVSREKKESFPLTVTSAQKNPTAFYLCASKEQGRGTDTQYFGPGTRLTVL.

The J gene is TRBJ1-3, the V gene TRBV6-6; D call uncertain. CDR3 size: 14 residues. V dropped 8 bases and J dropped 6 bases, with 17 bases sitting between them. CDR1 is MNHNY and CDR2 is SVGAGI in the germline V gene (reference sequence). CDR3 protein: CASSLLEVPNTIYF. DNA of the CDR3: TGTGCCAGCTCGCTTCTTGAGGTACCAAACACCATATATTTT.

The chain joins TRBV2 to TRBJ1-1, with D maybe TRBD1 (5 bases). V was trimmed by 3 bases and J by 1 base, leaving 12 bases between them. Germline CDR1 reads SNHLY; CDR2 reads FYNNEI. The CDR3 extends over 15 amino acids. The CDR3 nucleotides read TGTGCCAGCAGTGAGTTTACAGGTCAGAACACTGAAGCTTTCTTT. It specifies CASSEFTGQNTEAFF.

The chain recombines TRBV19 with TRBJ2-7, with D perhaps matching TRBD1 (6 bases). Germline V gene data show CDR1 as LNHDA and CDR2 as SQIVND (reference sequence). Trimming removed 4 bases from V and 0 bases from J, with 13 bases in between. There are 15 residues in the CDR3. The CDR3 spells CASSTTGIISYEQYF. CDR3 nucleotide sequence: TGTGCCAGTAGTACGACAGGAATCATCTCCTACGAGCAGTACTTC.

The table lists this clone with a few counts. The sample has other DNA sequences that encode this CDR3 too. The chain has TRBV7-9 and TRBJ1-5; D uncertain. The CDR3 is 12 residues long. Germline V gene lookup returns CDR1 SEHNR and CDR2 FQNEAQ (reference sequence). V dropped 1 base and J dropped 7 bases, with 5 bases sitting between them. CDR3 protein: CASSLGAQPQHF. The CDR3 coding sequence is TGTGCCAGCAGCTTAGGGGCCCAGCCCCAGCATTTT.

The chain joins TRBV7-9 to TRBJ2-7, with 7 bases fitting TRBD1. With 4 bases clipped from V and 1 base from J, the junction kept 13 bases outside the gene matches. Germline lookup yields CDR1 SEHNR and CDR2 FQNEAQ (reference sequence). There are 17 residues in the CDR3. In DNA form, the CDR3 reads TGTGCCAGCAGCTATAGAGGGACAGATGGATATTCCTACGAGCAGTACTTC. Its protein product is CASSYRGTDGYSYEQYF.

The V gene is TRBV6-5, the J gene TRBJ1-1, with 7 bases that match TRBD1. Losses at the gene ends were 5 bases for V and 6 bases for J; bases not matched to a gene: 6. The CDR3 is made up of 13 amino acids. The germline V gene has CDR1 MNHEY and CDR2 SVGAGI. The CDR3, as DNA: TGTGCCAGCAGTCGAAGACAGGGTGCTGAAGCTTTCTTT. It codes for CASSRRQGAEAFF.

The chain employs TRBV5-1 and TRBJ2-2; 8 nucleotides match TRBD2. Losses at the gene ends were 2 bases for V and 5 bases for J; bases not matched to a gene: 14. Germline V gives CDR1 SGHRS, CDR2 YFSETQ. This CDR3 region has 18 residues. As DNA, the CDR3 is TGCGCCAGCAGCTTTATCAGCGGGAGTCAGTCTGGGACCGGGGAGCTGTTTTTT. Translated, it gives CASSFISGSQSGTGELFF.

The chain employs TRBV11-2 and TRBJ1-1; D is uncertain. This CDR3 is 11 amino acids long. Germline V gives CDR1 SGHAT, CDR2 FQNNGV. V gave up 5 bases and J gave up 7 bases, with 8 bases separating them. In DNA form, the CDR3 reads TGTGCCAGCAGCCCCCGGGATGAAGCTTTCTTT. Translated: CASSPRDEAFF.

J is TRBJ2-5 and V is TRBV2; TRBD2 agrees at 15 bases. This CDR3 has 15 amino acids. Per the germline V gene, CDR1 is SNHLY and CDR2 is FYNNEI. The V segment lost 5 bases and the J segment 4 bases; nucleotides outside the gene matches: 2. Written as DNA, the CDR3 is TGTGCCAGCAGTAAGGGACTAGCGGGAGGAGAGACCCAGTACTTC. The encoded protein is CASSKGLAGGETQYF.

The V gene is TRBV7-8, the J gene TRBJ1-2; TRBD1 is a possible D gene (5 bases). V was shortened by 6 bases and J by 6 bases, with 17 bases between the two germline ends. The CDR3 totals 14 residues. Germline values: CDR1 SGHVS, CDR2 FQNEAQ. The CDR3 reads CASSPTTELNGYTF. CDR3 coding DNA: TGTGCCAGCAGTCCGACGACAGAGCTGAATGGCTACACCTTC. Full variable domain (missing parts from reference TRBV7-8 and TRBJ1-2): GAGVSQSPRYKVAKRGQDVALRCDPISGHVSLFWYQQALGQGPEFLTYFQNEAQLDKSGLPSDRFFAERPEGSVSTLKIQRTQQEDSAVYLCASSPTTELNGYTFGSGTRLTVV.

This clone was observed a handful of times. Compared with germline, one end of the junction differs, possibly owing to a read error. The chain employs TRBV6-6 and TRBJ2-7; D may be TRBD2 (5 bases). CDR1 and CDR2 (germline): MNHNY, SVGAGI (reference sequence). The CDR3 covers 14 residues. In DNA, the CDR3 is TGTGCCAGCAGTCACTCCCGAGGGTCCTACGAGCAGTACTTC. Translation gives CASSHSRGSYEQYF.

The chain combines TRBV6-5 with TRBJ1-1; 7 bases fit TRBD1. Per germline, CDR1 MNHEY and CDR2 SVGAGI. V dropped 5 bases and J dropped 9; count of bases not matched to a gene: 6. This CDR3 comprises 12 residues. CDR3 sequence: CASSPRTGQAFF. CDR3 in DNA: TGTGCCAGCAGTCCCCGGACAGGCCAAGCTTTCTTT.

The V gene is TRBV6-5, the J gene TRBJ2-7, with 11 bases lining up with TRBD1. The CDR3 is 16 amino acids. Germline assignment: CDR1 MNHEY and CDR2 SVGAGI. The V segment lost 0 bases and the J segment 1 base; nucleotides outside the gene matches: 2. This chain's CDR3 is CASSYSGTGGSYEQYF. The CDR3, as DNA: TGTGCCAGCAGTTACTCCGGGACAGGGGGGTCCTACGAGCAGTACTTC.

The chain combines TRBV6-6 with TRBJ2-7; D possibly corresponds to TRBD2 (6 bases). The CDR3 is made up of 14 amino acids. In germline, CDR1 is MNHNY, CDR2 SVGAGI (reference sequence). Trimming took 5 bases from V and 0 from J, leaving 11 bases between them. CDR3 sequence: CASSRDFSSYEQYF. In nucleotides, the CDR3 is TGTGCCAGCAGTCGGGACTTCAGCTCCTACGAGCAGTACTTC.

A few counts support this clone. The chain carries TRBV27 and TRBJ1-2; D ambiguous. The CDR3 has 13 residues. Germline assignment: CDR1 MNHEY and CDR2 SMNVEV (reference sequence). The ends were cut back, 1 base at V and 4 bases at J, with 7 bases in the middle. CDR3 nucleotides: TGTGCCAGCAGTTTATGGTCAGGCTATGGCTACACCTTC. Translation gives CASSLWSGYGYTF.

This chain connects TRBV25-1 to TRBJ2-1, with D perhaps matching TRBD1 (6 bases). V was trimmed by 5 bases and J by 4 bases, leaving 15 bases between them. In germline, CDR1 is MGHDK, CDR2 SYGVNS. The CDR3 consists of 15 residues. CDR3 sequence: CASSTGFGLYNEQFF. For the CDR3, the DNA is TGTGCCAGCAGTACAGGGTTCGGCCTTTACAATGAGCAGTTCTTC.

The CDR3: CASSLEVSGNTEAFF. Written as DNA, the CDR3 is TGTGCCAGCAGCTTGGAGGTGTCGGGGAACACTGAAGCTTTCTTT. The chain has TRBV5-6 and TRBJ1-1; no reliable D call. V was cut by 0 bases and J by 1 base, with 10 bases left in between. This CDR3 is 15 amino acids long. The germline CDR1 and CDR2 sequences are SGHDT and YYEEEE.

The genes are TRBV28 and TRBJ2-7, with TRBD2 matching over 11 bases. This CDR3 has 15 amino acids. V shed 8 bases and J 5 bases; nucleotides not matched to a gene: 11. From germline, CDR1 is MDHEN and CDR2 SYDVKM. CDR3 amino acids: CASRTLSGRAHEQYF. The CDR3 region has the DNA TGTGCCAGCCGCACCCTTAGCGGGAGGGCCCACGAGCAGTACTTC.